These 20 T cell receptor beta chains came from one sample sequenced in a study of beta chain features in type 1 diabetes. General study points: Patients with Type 1 diabetes showed moderately but significantly shorter TCRB CDR3s in all four CD4+ subsets.

No antigen has been identified for these receptors. The authors reverse transcribed all of the isolated RNA, so sequencing captured expressed TCRB transcripts. Clones were sequenced by immunoSEQ multiplex PCR, and TCRdb holds only the in-frame ones, with some missing. The data show over 150,000 clones, about 9% seen once. Sequenced material: central memory CD4+ T cells from blood. These receptors came from a woman younger than 35 with type 1 diabetes.

This chain connects TRBV5-1 to TRBJ1-5, with TRBD1 matching 9 bases. Germline V gene data show CDR1 as SGHRS and CDR2 as YFSETQ. V shed 5 bases and J 2 bases; nucleotides not matched to a gene: 5. The CDR3 extends over 15 amino acids. The CDR3: CASSRTGGGNQPQHF. The CDR3, as DNA: TGCGCCAGCAGTAGAACAGGGGGCGGCAATCAGCCCCAGCATTTT.

The chain joins TRBV20-1 to TRBJ2-7; D ambiguous. V lost 2 bases and J 7 bases, leaving 9 bases between the germline ends. The CDR3 sequence is 11 residues long. Germline CDR1 and CDR2: DFQATT and SNEGSKA (reference sequence). CDR3 bases: TGCAGTGCTAGATGGCGGCGAGAGCAGTACTTC. The encoded protein is CSARWRREQYF.

This clone was recorded a few times. The rearrangement joins TRBV5-4 to TRBJ1-5; D is undetermined. The V end was cut by 0 bases, the J end by 3 bases, with 7 bases between. There are 14 residues in the CDR3. Germline V lookup: CDR1 SGHNT, CDR2 YYREEE (reference sequence). CDR3 DNA: TGTGCCAGCAGCTTGGTGGGCTCCAATCAGCCCCAGCATTTT. It specifies CASSLVGSNQPQHF. Full variable domain (missing parts from reference TRBV5-4 and TRBJ1-5): ETGVTQSPTHLIKTRGQQVTLRCSSQSGHNTVSWYQQALGQGPQFIFQYYREEENGRGNFPPRFSGLQFPNYSSELNVNALELDDSALYLCASSLVGSNQPQHFGDGTRLSIL.

A remark on this clone: This same CDR3 is encoded by further DNA sequences in the sample. The chain uses TRBV20-1 and TRBJ2-7; a weak D match, TRBD1 (6 bases). The germline gives CDR1 DFQATT, CDR2 SNEGSKA (reference sequence). CDR3 size: 11 residues. Trimming removed 2 bases from V and 4 bases from J, with 6 bases in between. CDR3 nucleotide sequence: TGCAGTGCTAGACAGGGGTACGAGCAGTACTTC. It translates to CSARQGYEQYF.

This clone was seen a few times. The rearrangement uses TRBV5-4 and TRBJ1-2; 9 bases match TRBD1. In germline, CDR1 is SGHNT, CDR2 YYREEE (reference sequence). V trimming: 0 bases; J trimming: 9 bases; junction bases outside the gene matches: 9. This CDR3 is built from 15 residues. CDR3 region: CASSLGGQGVYRYTF. The CDR3 bases are TGTGCCAGCAGCTTGGGGGGACAGGGTGTTTACCGCTACACCTTC.

The V and J genes are TRBV7-3 and TRBJ2-1; D may be TRBD2 (6 bases). V was shortened by 5 bases and J by 0 bases, with 11 bases between the two germline ends. Germline V gene sequence: CDR1 SGHTA, CDR2 FQGTGA. This CDR3 is built from 15 residues. This CDR3 reads CASSRSSASYNEQFF. The CDR3, as DNA: TGTGCCAGCAGCCGATCTAGCGCCTCCTACAATGAGCAGTTCTTC.

With respect to this clone: An end of the junction differs from the germline gene, which may be a read error. V gene TRBV7-7 combines with J gene TRBJ2-5; 8 bases agree with TRBD2. This CDR3 has 14 amino acids. The germline V gene has CDR1 SSHAT and CDR2 FNYEAQ (reference sequence). The CDR3 DNA follows: TGTGCTAGCAGCCCGGGACTAGGCGGTGAGACCCAGTACTTC. Protein product: CASSPGLGGETQYF.

The genes are TRBV12-5 and TRBJ2-5, with 9 nucleotides matching TRBD1. Germline CDR1 and CDR2: LGHNT and FRNRAP. J lost 5 bases, V lost 6 bases, and 4 bases had no gene match. The CDR3 extends over 13 amino acids. In nucleotides, the CDR3 is TGTGCTAGTGGCCCAACAGGGGGCGAGACCCAGTACTTC. Translating gives CASGPTGGETQYF.

Only a few counts were recorded for this clone. This chain uses TRBV6-6 with TRBJ2-5; no definite D call. V lost 7 bases to trimming and J lost 1 base, with 13 bases between them. Germline V gene sequence: CDR1 MNHNY, CDR2 SVGAGI (reference sequence). The CDR3 extends over 14 amino acids. The CDR3, as DNA: TGTGCCAGCAAGATTGCGACACCCCAAGAGACCCAGTACTTC. This translates into CASKIATPQETQYF.

The chain recombines TRBV2 with TRBJ2-7, with unresolved D. Trimming pared 8 bases from V and 2 bases from J, leaving 4 bases between. Germline CDR1 is SNHLY and CDR2 is FYNNEI. This CDR3 spans 10 amino acids. DNA for the CDR3: TGTGCCAGCGGCACCTACGAGCAGTACTTC. Its translation: CASGTYEQYF.

This clone appeared a few times. This chain links TRBV5-1 with TRBJ2-3; D is possibly TRBD1 (5 bases). Germline lookup yields CDR1 SGHRS and CDR2 YFSETQ. Deletions cut 4 bases from V and 10 bases from J, with 10 bases between. The CDR3 extends over 11 amino acids. For the CDR3, the DNA is TGCGCCAGCAGCGCCGACAGCGCGCAGTATTTT. The encoded protein is CASSADSAQYF. Together with reference TRBV5-1 and TRBJ2-3, the CDR3 gives the full variable domain: KAGVTQTPRYLIKTRGQQVTLSCSPISGHRSVSWYQQTPGQGLQFLFEYFSETQRNKGNFPGRFSGRQFSNSRSEMNVSTLELGDSALYLCASSADSAQYFGPGTRLTVL.

This clone was seen more than once but under ten times. CDR3 DNA sequence: TGCGCCAGCAGATCGAGGGACAGGGGGTTAGCCTACGAGCAGTACTTC. Its protein is CASRSRDRGLAYEQYF. The chain couples TRBV5-1 to TRBJ2-7, with 11 bases lining up with TRBD1. The germline V gene encodes CDR1 SGHRS and CDR2 YFSETQ. The CDR3 sequence is 16 residues long. With 5 bases clipped from V and 2 bases from J, the junction kept 9 bases outside the gene matches. The full variable domain, in which reference TRBV5-1 and TRBJ2-7 provide the parts outside the CDR3, is KAGVTQTPRYLIKTRGQQVTLSCSPISGHRSVSWYQQTPGQGLQFLFEYFSETQRNKGNFPGRFSGRQFSNSRSEMNVSTLELGDSALYLCASRSRDRGLAYEQYFGPGTRLTVT.

This clone was seen a few times. The rearrangement links TRBV27 to TRBJ2-2, with D perhaps matching TRBD2 (6 bases). Trimming removed 5 bases at V and 4 bases at J, with 14 bases between. From germline, CDR1 is MNHEY and CDR2 SMNVEV (reference sequence). The CDR3 is 15 residues long. CDR3 coding DNA: TGTGCCAGCAGTCCACCGACTAGTTTCACCGGGGAGCTGTTTTTT. It codes for CASSPPTSFTGELFF.

In its sample, this clone was seen a few times. The gene calls are TRBV14 and TRBJ1-3; D gene ambiguous. Looked up from germline, CDR1 is SGHDN and CDR2 is FVKESK. The CDR3 is 12 residues long. Trimming stripped 6 bases from V and 0 bases from J, with 3 bases between. CDR3 protein: CASRRSGNTIYF. The CDR3 nucleotides are TGTGCCAGCAGGCGCTCTGGAAACACCATATATTTT.

A few counts support this clone. The CDR3 nucleotides read TGCGCCAGCTCTCCGTTAGCGGGGGGGCAGGTAGAGACCCAGTACTTC. It specifies CASSPLAGGQVETQYF. This chain joins TRBV5-1 and TRBJ2-5, with 11 nucleotides matching TRBD2. Germline V gene data show CDR1 as SGHRS and CDR2 as YFSETQ. There are 16 residues in the CDR3. V was pared by 7 bases and J by 4 bases, with 12 bases of the junction left unmatched. Full variable domain (missing parts from reference TRBV5-1 and TRBJ2-5): KAGVTQTPRYLIKTRGQQVTLSCSPISGHRSVSWYQQTPGQGLQFLFEYFSETQRNKGNFPGRFSGRQFSNSRSEMNVSTLELGDSALYLCASSPLAGGQVETQYFGPGTRLLVL.

Concerning this clone itself: Other DNA variants within this sample encode the same CDR3. CDR3 in amino acids: CASSRDSQNTEAFF. The CDR3 coding sequence is TGTGCCAGCAGCCGAGACAGCCAGAACACTGAAGCTTTCTTT. The chain is built from TRBV2 and TRBJ1-1, with D perhaps TRBD1 (5 bases). Germline V lookup: CDR1 SNHLY, CDR2 FYNNEI. Trimming left V 6 bases short and J 1 base short, with 12 bases between. The length of the CDR3 is 14 residues.

The V gene is TRBV6-6, the J gene TRBJ2-1; D possibly corresponds to TRBD2 (5 bases). V was pared by 9 bases and J by 3 bases, with 15 bases between. The CDR3 spans 14 residues. CDR1 MNHNY and CDR2 SVGAGI come from the germline V gene (reference sequence). The CDR3 spells CASHGWESYNEQFF. As DNA, the CDR3 is TGTGCCAGTCATGGGTGGGAGAGCTACAATGAGCAGTTCTTC.

The rearrangement links TRBV5-1 to TRBJ1-1; the match to TRBD1 covers 8 bases. The CDR3 sequence is 15 residues long. CDR1 is SGHRS and CDR2 is YFSETQ in the germline V gene. V gave up 4 bases and J gave up 3 bases; unmatched junction bases: 8. CDR3 region: CASSNHGQGDTEAFF. The DNA for the CDR3 is TGCGCCAGCAGCAACCATGGACAGGGCGACACTGAAGCTTTCTTT.

This clone appeared a few times. The chain combines TRBV29-1 with TRBJ1-2, with D perhaps matching TRBD1 (6 bases). Germline lookup yields CDR1 SQVTM and CDR2 ANQGSEA. The V end lost 6 bases, the J end lost 8 bases, and 13 bases lay between the germline ends. This CDR3 region has 11 residues. CDR3 in DNA: TGCAGCGTAATAGGGGGTGACGGCTACACCTTC. This sequence encodes CSVIGGDGYTF.

This clone was detected only a few times. The V and J genes are TRBV11-2 and TRBJ2-5; maybe TRBD2 (6 bases). The V end lost 2 bases, the J end lost 5 bases, and 18 bases lay between the germline ends. The CDR3 runs to 16 residues. Germline V CDR1 and CDR2: SGHAT, FQNNGV. CDR3 DNA: TGTGCCAGCAGCTTAAATGGTCAGGGTCGGGGGGAGACCCAGTACTTC. Amino acid sequence: CASSLNGQGRGETQYF.